The clone carrying this T cell receptor beta chain has a handful of counts. Its target is not known. This table comes from immunoSEQ multiplex PCR, and its TCRdb copy is limited to in-frame clones, with some not included. This sample carries tens of thousands of clones, 85% to 95% of them seen once, and the ten largest clones take roughly 19%. The data are from a study of OX40 agonist ivuxolimab in advanced cancers. Study context: Checkpoint inhibitors had been given previously to around 38% of patients. Study-level points and caveats: Not determined was the antigen specificity of the expanded peripheral T cells.

Germline V gives CDR1 SGDLS, CDR2 YYNGEE. V was trimmed by 6 bases and J by 1 base, leaving 16 bases between them. The CDR3 is made up of 15 amino acids. It was autoimmune disease history or systemic immunosuppression that excluded patients. This TCR came from an adult with an advanced solid tumor such as melanoma, head and neck, liver or kidney cancer. J is TRBJ1-1 and V is TRBV9; a weak D match, TRBD1 (5 bases). Here the sequenced sample was CD4+ or CD8+ T cells sorted from blood, taken in a trial of the OX40 agonist ivuxolimab. The CDR3 sequence: CASTDKNGGNTEAFF. DNA of the CDR3: TGTGCCAGCACCGACAAAAACGGGGGGAACACTGAAGCTTTCTTT. Combining the CDR3 with reference TRBV9 and TRBJ1-1 gives the whole variable domain DSGVTQTPKHLITATGQRVTLRCSPRSGDLSVYWYQQSLDQGLQFLIQYYNGEERAKGNILERFSAQQFPDLHSELNLSSLELGDSALYFCASTDKNGGNTEAFFGQGTRLTVV.